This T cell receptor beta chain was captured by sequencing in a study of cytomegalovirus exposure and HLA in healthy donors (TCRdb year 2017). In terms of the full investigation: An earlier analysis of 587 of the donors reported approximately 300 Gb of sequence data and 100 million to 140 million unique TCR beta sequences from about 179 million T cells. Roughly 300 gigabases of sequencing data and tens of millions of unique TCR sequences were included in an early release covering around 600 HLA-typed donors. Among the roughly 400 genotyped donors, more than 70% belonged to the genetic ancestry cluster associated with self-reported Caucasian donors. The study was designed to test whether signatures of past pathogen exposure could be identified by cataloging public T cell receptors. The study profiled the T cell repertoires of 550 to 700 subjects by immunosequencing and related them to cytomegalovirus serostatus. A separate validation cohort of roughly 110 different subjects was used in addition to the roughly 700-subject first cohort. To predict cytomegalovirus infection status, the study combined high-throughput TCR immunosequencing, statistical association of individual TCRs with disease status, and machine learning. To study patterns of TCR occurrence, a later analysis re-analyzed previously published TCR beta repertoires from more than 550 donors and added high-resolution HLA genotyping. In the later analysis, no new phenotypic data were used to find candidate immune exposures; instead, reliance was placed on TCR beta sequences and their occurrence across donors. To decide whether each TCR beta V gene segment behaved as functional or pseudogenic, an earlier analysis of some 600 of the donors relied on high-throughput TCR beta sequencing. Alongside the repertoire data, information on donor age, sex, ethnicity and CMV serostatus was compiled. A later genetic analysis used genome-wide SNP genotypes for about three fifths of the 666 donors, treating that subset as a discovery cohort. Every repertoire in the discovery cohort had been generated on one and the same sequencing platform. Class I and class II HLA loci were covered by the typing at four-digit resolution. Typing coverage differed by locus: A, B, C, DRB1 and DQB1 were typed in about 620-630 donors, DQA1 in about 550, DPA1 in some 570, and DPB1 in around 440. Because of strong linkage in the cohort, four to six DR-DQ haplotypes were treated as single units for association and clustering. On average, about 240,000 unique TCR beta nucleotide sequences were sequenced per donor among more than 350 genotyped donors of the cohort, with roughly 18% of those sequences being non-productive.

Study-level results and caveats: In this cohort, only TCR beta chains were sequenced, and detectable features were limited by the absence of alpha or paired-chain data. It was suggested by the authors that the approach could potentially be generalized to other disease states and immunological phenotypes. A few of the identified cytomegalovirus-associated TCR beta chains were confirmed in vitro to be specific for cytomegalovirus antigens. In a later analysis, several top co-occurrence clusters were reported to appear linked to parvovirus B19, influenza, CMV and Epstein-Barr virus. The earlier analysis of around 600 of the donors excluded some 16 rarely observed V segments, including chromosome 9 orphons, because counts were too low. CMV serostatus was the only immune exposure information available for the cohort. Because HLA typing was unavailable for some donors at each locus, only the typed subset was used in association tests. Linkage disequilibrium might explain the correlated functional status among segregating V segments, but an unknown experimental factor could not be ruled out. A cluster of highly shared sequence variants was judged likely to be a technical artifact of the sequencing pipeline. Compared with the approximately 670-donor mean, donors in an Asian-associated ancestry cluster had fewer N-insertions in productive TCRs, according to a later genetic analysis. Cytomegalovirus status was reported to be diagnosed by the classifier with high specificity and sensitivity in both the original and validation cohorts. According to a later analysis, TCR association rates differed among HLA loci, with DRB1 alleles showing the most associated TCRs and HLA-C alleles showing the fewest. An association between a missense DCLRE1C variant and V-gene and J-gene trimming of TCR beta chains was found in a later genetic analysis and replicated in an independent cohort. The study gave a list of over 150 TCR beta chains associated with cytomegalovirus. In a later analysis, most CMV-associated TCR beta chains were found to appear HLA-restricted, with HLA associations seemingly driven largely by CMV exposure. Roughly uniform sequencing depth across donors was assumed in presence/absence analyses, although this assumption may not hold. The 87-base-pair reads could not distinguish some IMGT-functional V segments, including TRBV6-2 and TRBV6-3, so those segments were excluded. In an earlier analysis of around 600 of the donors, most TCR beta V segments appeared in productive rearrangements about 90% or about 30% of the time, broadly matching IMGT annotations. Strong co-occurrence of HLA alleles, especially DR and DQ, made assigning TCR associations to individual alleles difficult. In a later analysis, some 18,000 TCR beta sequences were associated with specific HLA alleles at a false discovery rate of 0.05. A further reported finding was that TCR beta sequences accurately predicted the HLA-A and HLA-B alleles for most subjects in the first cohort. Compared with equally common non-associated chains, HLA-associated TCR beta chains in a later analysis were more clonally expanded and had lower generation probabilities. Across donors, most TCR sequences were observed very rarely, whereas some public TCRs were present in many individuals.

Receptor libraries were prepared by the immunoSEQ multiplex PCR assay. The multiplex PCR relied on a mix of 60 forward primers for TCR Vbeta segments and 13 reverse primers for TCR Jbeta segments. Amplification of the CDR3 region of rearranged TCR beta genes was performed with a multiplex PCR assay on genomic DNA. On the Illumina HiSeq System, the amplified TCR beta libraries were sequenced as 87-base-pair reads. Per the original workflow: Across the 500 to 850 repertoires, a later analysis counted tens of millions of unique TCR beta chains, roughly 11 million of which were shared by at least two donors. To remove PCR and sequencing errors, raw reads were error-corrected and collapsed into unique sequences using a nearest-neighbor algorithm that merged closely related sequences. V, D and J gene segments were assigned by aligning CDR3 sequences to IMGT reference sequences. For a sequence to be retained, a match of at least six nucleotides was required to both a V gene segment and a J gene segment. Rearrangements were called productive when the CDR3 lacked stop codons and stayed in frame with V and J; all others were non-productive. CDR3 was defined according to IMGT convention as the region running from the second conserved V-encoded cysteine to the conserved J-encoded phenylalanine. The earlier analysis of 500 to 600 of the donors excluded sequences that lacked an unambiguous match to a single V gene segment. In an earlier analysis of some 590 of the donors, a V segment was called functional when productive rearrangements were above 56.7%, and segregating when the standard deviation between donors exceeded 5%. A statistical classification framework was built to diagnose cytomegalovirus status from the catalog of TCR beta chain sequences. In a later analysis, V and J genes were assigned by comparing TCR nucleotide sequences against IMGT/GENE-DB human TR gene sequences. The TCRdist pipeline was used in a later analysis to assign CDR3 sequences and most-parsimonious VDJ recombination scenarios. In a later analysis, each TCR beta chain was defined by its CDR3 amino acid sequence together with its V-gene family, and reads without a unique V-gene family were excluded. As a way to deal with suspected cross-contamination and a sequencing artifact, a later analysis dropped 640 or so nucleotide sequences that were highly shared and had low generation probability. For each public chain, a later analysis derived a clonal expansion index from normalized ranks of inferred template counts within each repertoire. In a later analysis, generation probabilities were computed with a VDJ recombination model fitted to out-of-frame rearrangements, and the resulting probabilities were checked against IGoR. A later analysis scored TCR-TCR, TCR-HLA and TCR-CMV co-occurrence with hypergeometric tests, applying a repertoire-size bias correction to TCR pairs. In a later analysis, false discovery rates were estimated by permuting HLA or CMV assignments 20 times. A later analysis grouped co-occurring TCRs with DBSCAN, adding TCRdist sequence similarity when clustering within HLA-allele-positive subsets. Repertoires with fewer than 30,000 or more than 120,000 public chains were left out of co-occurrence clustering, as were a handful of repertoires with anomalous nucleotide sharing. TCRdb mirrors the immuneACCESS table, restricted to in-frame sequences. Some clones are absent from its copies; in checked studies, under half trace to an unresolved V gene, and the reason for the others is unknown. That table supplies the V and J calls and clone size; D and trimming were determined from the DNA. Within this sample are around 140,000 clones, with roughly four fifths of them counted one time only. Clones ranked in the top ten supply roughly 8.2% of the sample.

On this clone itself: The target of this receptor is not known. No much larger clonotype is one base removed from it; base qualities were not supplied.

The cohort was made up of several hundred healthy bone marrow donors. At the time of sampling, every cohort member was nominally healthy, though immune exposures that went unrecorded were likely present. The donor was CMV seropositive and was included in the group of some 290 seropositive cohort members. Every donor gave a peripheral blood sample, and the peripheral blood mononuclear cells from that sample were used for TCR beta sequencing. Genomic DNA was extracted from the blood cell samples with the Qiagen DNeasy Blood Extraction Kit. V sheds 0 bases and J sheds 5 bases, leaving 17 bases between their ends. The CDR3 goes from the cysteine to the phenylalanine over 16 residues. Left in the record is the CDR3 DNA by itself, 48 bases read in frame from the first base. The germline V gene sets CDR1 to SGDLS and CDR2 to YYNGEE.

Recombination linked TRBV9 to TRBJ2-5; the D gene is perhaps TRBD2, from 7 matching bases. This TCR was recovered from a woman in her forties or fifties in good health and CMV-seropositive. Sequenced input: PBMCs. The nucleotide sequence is TGTGCCAGCAGCGTAGGGGTCGGGTCGGGGGGCGAGACCCAGTACTTC. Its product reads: CASSVGVGSGGETQYF.